These 2 T cell receptor beta chains originate from one sample sequenced in a study of T cells after yellow fever vaccination. TCRdb reanalysed the 5' RACE reads using MiXCR and keeps one entry per CDR3 protein. The sample records 300,000 or so distinct CDR3 sequences, about an eighth being singletons. Here the sequenced sample was CD4+ T cells sorted from PBMCs, taken 45 days after the yellow fever booster vaccination. The receptors were gathered from a man aged 25 to 40 who received the YFV17D yellow fever vaccine.

The chain employs TRBV7-7 and TRBJ2-1, with a weak D call TRBD2 (5 bases). The CDR3 runs 16 residues. CDR1 is SSHAT and CDR2 is FNYEAQ in the germline V gene (reference sequence). Trimming stripped 1 base from V and 6 bases from J, with 16 bases between. The CDR3 nucleotides are TGTGCCAGCAGCTTAGGTCGGGGAACTGTGGGCAATGAGCAGTTCTTC. Its protein product is CASSLGRGTVGNEQFF.

V and J are TRBV7-2 and TRBJ2-7; TRBD1 or TRBD2 may be the D gene (5 bases each). This CDR3 is 14 amino acids long. Germline CDR1 is SGHTA and CDR2 is FQGNSA. The germline V and J ends were trimmed by 5 bases and 6 bases, with 17 bases remaining between them. CDR3 DNA sequence: TGTGCCAGCAGCCCGCCGGGACCCCCAGGCGAGCAGTACTTC. Translated: CASSPPGPPGEQYF.